This TCR beta chain was profiled in a study of blood T cell repertoires in COVID-19. Study-level background: Samples came from the United States, Italy and Spain, spanning acute and convalescent COVID-19.

Seattle enrolled patients during active infection and tracked them longitudinally. Source study methods: Amplified reference gene primers provided the basis for estimating nucleated cell counts. The assay was immunoSEQ multiplex PCR, and TCRdb's table has in-frame clones only and misses some. V and J calls plus clone size are reproduced from that table; the DNA served to infer D and trimming. The data show 89,000 or so clones, roughly 90% seen once. Germline V gene data show CDR1 as MNHEY and CDR2 as SVGEGT. J was trimmed by 4 bases and V by 2 bases; bases with no gene match: 5. CDR3 size: 16 residues.

The V and J genes are TRBV6-2 or TRBV6-3 and TRBJ1-6; 7 bases match TRBD1. The sequenced sample was peripheral blood. This receptor was identified in a man aged 50-60 years with COVID-19, enrolled during active disease. The CDR3 region has the DNA TGTGCCAGCAGTTACGCGACAGGGACTTATAATTCACCCCTCCACTTT. Translation: CASSYATGTYNSPLHF.